This TCR beta chain was sequenced during a study of blood T cell repertoires in COVID-19. Study background: The cDNA or gDNA used as material had been derived from T cells, B-cell-depleted T cells, or PBMCs.

As handled by the study authors: Reference gene primer amplification yielded estimated nucleated cell counts. Profiled with immunoSEQ multiplex PCR; TCRdb holds only in-frame clones, not every one. V and J calls and clone size are copied from that table; D and trimming were computed from the DNA. The table shows about 360,000 clones, with around 80% occurring only once. The sequencing sample was made of peripheral blood. This TCR came from a man in his thirties or forties with active or convalescent COVID-19.

CDR3 region: CASSPGTSGLPDTQYF. The CDR3 DNA is TGTGCCAGCAGCCCCGGGACTAGCGGCCTCCCGGATACGCAGTATTTT. The V call is TRBV7-9, the J call TRBJ2-3, with TRBD2 identical over 11 bases. Germline V gene lookup returns CDR1 SEHNR and CDR2 FQNEAQ (reference sequence). Trimming removed 5 bases from V and 6 bases from J; junction bases left unmatched: 10. CDR3 length: 16 residues.